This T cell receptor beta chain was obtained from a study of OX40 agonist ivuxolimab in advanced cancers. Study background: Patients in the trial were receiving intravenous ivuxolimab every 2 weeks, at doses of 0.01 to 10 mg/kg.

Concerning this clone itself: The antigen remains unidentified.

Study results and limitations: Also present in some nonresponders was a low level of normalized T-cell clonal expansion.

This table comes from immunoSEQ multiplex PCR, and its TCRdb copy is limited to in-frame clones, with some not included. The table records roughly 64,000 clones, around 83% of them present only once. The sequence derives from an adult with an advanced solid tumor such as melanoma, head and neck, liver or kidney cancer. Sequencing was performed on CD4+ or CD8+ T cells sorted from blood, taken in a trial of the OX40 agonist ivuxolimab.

DNA of the CDR3: TGTGCCATCGGGCCGACAGGGGGCACTAACACTGAAGCTTTCTTT. Protein: CAIGPTGGTNTEAFF. The chain carries TRBV10-3 and TRBJ1-1; 10 positions match TRBD1. Unmatched junction bases numbered 8, after V lost 8 bases and J lost 2 bases. Germline values: CDR1 ENHRY, CDR2 SYGVKD. The CDR3 is 15 residues long.